This T cell receptor beta chain was sequenced during a study of shared clonotypes between healthy human individuals (dated by TCRdb to about 2020). Broadly, across the study: The cohort comprised a couple of women and a few men aged 18 to 49 years. To increase sequencing depth and limit assay-specific biases, TCR repertoire library preparation and sequencing were carried out by different laboratories using diverse techniques. Leukapheresis yielded between about 0.9 and 9 billion PBMCs per donor. To estimate repertoire size and how much clonotypes are shared between individuals, the study performed deep sequencing of blood TCR repertoires from a few healthy adults. For each donor, CD4 naive and CD4 memory were each given three plates, CD8 naive was given two plates, and CD8 memory was given one plate.

Overall study outcomes, separate from this receptor: The small number of donors limited the genetic and exposure-history diversity represented. Based on pairwise subsampling, the degree of clonotype sharing among donors was expected to be affected by sequencing depth. Naive subsets generally had larger estimated clonotype richness than memory subsets did. Rarefaction of sorted-subset datasets indicated incomplete sequencing despite the large sequencing depth. Compared with non-shared clonotypes, the clonotypes found in all four sorted-subset donors had higher generation probabilities. When a handful of donors were compared, the shared fraction of clonotypes was about 5.2% for naive CD4, 3.5% to 4% for naive CD8, about 2.5% for memory CD4, and 0.35% to 0.4% for memory CD8. Sampling was restricted to blood, and TCR repertoires in tissues likely differ from the TCR repertoires found in blood.

A remark on this clone: Its antigen is still unknown. No much larger clone exists at a distance of one base, and base qualities are not known.

Based on the germline V gene (reference sequence), the CDR1 and CDR2 sequences are LNHDA and SQIVND. The germline V end is reduced by 6 bases and the J end by 2 bases; junction bases left unmatched: 11. Reading from cysteine to phenylalanine, the CDR3 counts 17 amino acids. CDR3 DNA only is kept here, 51 bases in frame from base 1. Using the deep immunoSEQ assay, TCR CDR3 regions were amplified from genomic DNA by multiplex PCR. Extracted genomic DNA from each cell subset was spread evenly across all wells of several immunoSEQ 96-well plates, with each plate serving as a replicate. Each replicate PCR for sorted subsets received about 180 ng genomic DNA, equal to about 30,000 T cell genomes. Purified libraries were quantified with a Qubit 3.0 fluorometer, sized on a Bioanalyzer 2100, and re-quantified with the KAPA Library Quantification kit. Every immunoSEQ 96-well plate was sequenced on a dedicated single-read 150-cycle Illumina NextSeq 550 flow cell. The source study handled its data this way. Because the immunoSEQ output included only junctional sequences and no quality scores, the filtering could not be the same as the filtering used for full-length reads. To assign V/J genes and CDR3, sequences were annotated against IMGT germline references using PyIR, a Python wrapper for IgBLAST v1.9. Reads were filtered out if the reads had weak V/J assignments (E-value above 1e-6), no CDR3, stop codons, out-of-frame junctions, or ambiguous translated residues. V3J clonotypes were defined as sequences sharing an identical inferred V gene, J gene, and CDR3 amino acid sequence. Percentage overlap between repertoires was computed as shared unique clonotypes divided by the size of the smaller repertoire. Three approaches were used to assess repertoire richness: RTK rarefaction, the Chao1 estimator, and Recon v2.1 estimates of unobserved clonotypes. Generation probabilities for all TCRbeta clonotypes obtained by the gDNA method from several donors were computed using OLGA. TCRdb limited this immuneACCESS table to in-frame rearrangements with V and J called. A share of clones is missing; checked studies link under half to unresolved V genes, and the rest is unexplained. The V and J calls and clone size were taken over from that table, and D and trimming were inferred from the DNA. The sample has around 2,000,000 clones on record, 85% to 95% of them singletons. Jointly, the top ten make up about 1.1% of the sample.

CD8 naive samples were obtained by positive selection for CCR7 among CD45RO-negative cells, yielding a CD45RA+CCR7+ population from which TemRA cells were excluded. The donors were healthy, HIV-negative adults who had no recently reported acute infections or vaccinations. All donors were Caucasian adults living in Nashville, Tennessee, USA. Blood was collected by leukapheresis, and PBMCs were isolated by Ficoll-Histopaque density gradient centrifugation and then cryopreserved in liquid nitrogen vapor phase. Analytical flow cytometry was used to check the purity and quantity of every magnetically sorted T cell population. Genomic DNA was isolated from every sorted fraction and measured by UV absorbance on a Nanodrop 2000c.

The clonotype was recovered from a man in his late teens or twenties in good health. The sequenced sample was naive CD8+ T cells sorted from blood. The sample's cell subset or site label, in plain terms: CD45RA+CCR7+. The chain employs TRBV19 and TRBJ2-2, with TRBD1 matching 8 junction bases. This receptor carries the CDR3 CASSPIRTGRNTGELFF. The sequence in DNA is TGTGCCAGTAGCCCGATTAGGACAGGGCGAAACACCGGGGAGCTGTTTTTT. The reference TRBV19 and TRBJ2-2 proteins fill in what lies around the CDR3, so the full variable domain reads DGGITQSPKYLFRKEGQNVTLSCEQNLNHDAMYWYRQDPGQGLRLIYYSQIVNDFQKGDIAEGYSVSREKKESFPLTVTSAQKNPTAFYLCASSPIRTGRNTGELFFGEGSRLTVL.